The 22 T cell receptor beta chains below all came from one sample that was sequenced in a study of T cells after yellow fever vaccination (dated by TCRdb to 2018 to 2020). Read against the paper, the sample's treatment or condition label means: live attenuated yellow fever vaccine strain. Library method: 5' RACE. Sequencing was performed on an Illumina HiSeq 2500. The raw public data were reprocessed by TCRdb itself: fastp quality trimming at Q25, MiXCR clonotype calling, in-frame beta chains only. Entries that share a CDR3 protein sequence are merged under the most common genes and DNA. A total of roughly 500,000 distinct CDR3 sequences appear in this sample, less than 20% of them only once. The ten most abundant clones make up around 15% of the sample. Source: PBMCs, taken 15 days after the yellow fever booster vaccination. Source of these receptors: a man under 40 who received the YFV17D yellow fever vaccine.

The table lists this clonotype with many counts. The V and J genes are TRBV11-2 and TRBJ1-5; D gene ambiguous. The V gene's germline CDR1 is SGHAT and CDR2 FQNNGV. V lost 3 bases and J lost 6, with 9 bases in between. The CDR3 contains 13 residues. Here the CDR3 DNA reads TGTGCCAGCAGCTTTTGGAAACCTCAGCCCCAGCATTTT. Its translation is CASSFWKPQPQHF.

The chain's CDR3 is CASSFQGGRHTIYF. The DNA for the CDR3 is TGTGCCAGCAGTTTTCAGGGGGGAAGACACACCATATATTTT. The chain uses TRBV28 and TRBJ1-3; the match to TRBD1 covers 7 bases. The CDR3 loop spans 14 amino acids. V lost 3 bases and J lost 8; bases outside the gene matches: 7. CDR1 is MDHEN, CDR2 SYDVKM, per germline.

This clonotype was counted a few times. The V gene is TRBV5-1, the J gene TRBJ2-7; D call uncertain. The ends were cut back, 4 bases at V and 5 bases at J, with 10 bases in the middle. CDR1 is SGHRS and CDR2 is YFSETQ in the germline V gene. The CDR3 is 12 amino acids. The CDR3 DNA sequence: TGCGCCAGCAGCCTCCCCAGCGACGAGCAGTACTTC. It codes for CASSLPSDEQYF.

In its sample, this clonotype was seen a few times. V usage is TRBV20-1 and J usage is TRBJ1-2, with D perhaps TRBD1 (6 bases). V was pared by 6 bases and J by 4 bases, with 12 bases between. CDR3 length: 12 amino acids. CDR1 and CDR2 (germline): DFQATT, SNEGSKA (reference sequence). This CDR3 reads CSARDNIYGYTF. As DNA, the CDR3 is TGCAGTGCAAGGGACAACATCTATGGCTACACCTTC.

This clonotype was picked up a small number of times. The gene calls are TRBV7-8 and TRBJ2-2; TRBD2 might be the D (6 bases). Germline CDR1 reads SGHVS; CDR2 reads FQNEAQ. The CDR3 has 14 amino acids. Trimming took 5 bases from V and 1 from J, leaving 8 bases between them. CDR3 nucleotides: TGTGCCAGCAGCGTTAGCGGGAACACCGGGGAGCTGTTTTTT. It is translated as CASSVSGNTGELFF.

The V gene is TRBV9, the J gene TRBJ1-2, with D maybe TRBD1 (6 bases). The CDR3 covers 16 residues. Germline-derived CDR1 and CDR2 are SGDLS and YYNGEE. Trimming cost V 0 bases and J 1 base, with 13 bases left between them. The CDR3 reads CASSVGRTANNYGYTF. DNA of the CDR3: TGTGCCAGCAGCGTAGGCAGGACAGCGAATAACTATGGCTACACCTTC. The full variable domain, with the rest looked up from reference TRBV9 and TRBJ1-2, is DSGVTQTPKHLITATGQRVTLRCSPRSGDLSVYWYQQSLDQGLQFLIQYYNGEERAKGNILERFSAQQFPDLHSELNLSSLELGDSALYFCASSVGRTANNYGYTFGSGTRLTVV.

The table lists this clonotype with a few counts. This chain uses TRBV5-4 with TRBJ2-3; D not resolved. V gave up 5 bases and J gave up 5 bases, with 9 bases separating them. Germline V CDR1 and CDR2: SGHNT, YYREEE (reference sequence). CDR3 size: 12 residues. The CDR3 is CASSVVQDTQYF. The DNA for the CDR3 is TGTGCCAGCAGTGTAGTTCAAGATACGCAGTATTTT. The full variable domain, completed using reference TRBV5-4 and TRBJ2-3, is ETGVTQSPTHLIKTRGQQVTLRCSSQSGHNTVSWYQQALGQGPQFIFQYYREEENGRGNFPPRFSGLQFPNYSSELNVNALELDDSALYLCASSVVQDTQYFGPGTRLTVL.

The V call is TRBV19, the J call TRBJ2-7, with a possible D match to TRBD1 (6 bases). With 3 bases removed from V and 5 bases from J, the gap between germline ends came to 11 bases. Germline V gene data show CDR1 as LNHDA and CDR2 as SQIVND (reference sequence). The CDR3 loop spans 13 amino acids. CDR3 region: CASSILGAHEQYF. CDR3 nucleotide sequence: TGTGCCAGTAGTATCTTGGGGGCCCACGAGCAGTACTTC.

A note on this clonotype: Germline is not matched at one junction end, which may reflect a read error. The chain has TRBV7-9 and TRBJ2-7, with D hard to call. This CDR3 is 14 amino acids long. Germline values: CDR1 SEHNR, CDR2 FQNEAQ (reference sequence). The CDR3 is CASTPAADSYGQYF. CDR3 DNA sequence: TGTGCCAGCACCCCGGCCGCCGACTCTTACGGGCAGTACTTC. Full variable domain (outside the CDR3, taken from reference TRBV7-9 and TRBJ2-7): DTGVSQNPRHKITKRGQNVTFRCDPISEHNRLYWYRQTLGQGPEFLTYFQNEAQLEKSRLLSDRFSAERPKGSFSTLEIQRTEQGDSAMYLCASTPAADSYGQYFGPGTRLTVT.

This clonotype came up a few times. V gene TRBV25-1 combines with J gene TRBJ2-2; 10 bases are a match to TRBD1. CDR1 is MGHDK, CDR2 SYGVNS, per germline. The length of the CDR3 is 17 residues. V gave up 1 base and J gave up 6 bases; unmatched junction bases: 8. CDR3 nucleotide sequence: TGTGCCAGCAGTGAATCTCCGGGACAGGGGAAGTCCGGGGAGCTGTTTTTT. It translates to CASSESPGQGKSGELFF.

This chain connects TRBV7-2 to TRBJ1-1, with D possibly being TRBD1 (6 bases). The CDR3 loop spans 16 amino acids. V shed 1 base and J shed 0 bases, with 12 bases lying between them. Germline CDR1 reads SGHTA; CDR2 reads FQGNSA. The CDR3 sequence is CASSLGGLNLNTEAFF. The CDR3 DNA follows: TGTGCCAGCAGCTTAGGGGGGCTAAATTTGAACACTGAAGCTTTCTTT.

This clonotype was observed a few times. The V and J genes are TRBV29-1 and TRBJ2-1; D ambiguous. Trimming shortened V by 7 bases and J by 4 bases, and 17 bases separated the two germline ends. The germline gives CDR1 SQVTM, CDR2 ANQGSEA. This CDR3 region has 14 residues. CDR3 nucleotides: TGCAGCGCTCCCCGTTTGGTCGGATACAATGAGCAGTTCTTC. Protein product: CSAPRLVGYNEQFF.

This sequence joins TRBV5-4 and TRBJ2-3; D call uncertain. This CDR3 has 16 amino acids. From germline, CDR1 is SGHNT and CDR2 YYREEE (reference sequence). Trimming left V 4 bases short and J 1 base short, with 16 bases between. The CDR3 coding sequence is TGTGCCAGCAGCGGAATGGGGTCCGCGGGCACAGATACGCAGTATTTT. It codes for CASSGMGSAGTDTQYF.

CDR3 loop: CASSQAVDPGNEKLFF. Written as DNA, the CDR3 is TGTGCCAGCAGCCAAGCCGTAGACCCGGGAAATGAAAAACTGTTTTTT. This chain uses TRBV14 with TRBJ1-4, with D unclear. The germline CDR1 and CDR2 sequences are SGHDN and FVKESK. V dropped 1 base and J dropped 5 bases, with 14 bases sitting between them. This CDR3 spans 16 amino acids. Complete variable domain (other parts from reference TRBV14 and TRBJ1-4): EAGVTQFPSHSVIEKGQTVTLRCDPISGHDNLYWYRRVMGKEIKFLLHFVKESKQDESGMPNNRFLAERTGGTYSTLKVQPAELEDSGVYFCASSQAVDPGNEKLFFGSGTQLSVL.

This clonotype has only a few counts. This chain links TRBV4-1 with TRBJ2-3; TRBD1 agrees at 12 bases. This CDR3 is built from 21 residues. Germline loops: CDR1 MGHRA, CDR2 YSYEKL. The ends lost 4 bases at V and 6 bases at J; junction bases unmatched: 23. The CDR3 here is CASSLEPGTGGAYTRGDTQYF. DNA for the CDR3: TGCGCCAGCAGCCTAGAGCCTGGGACAGGGGGCGCCTACACACGAGGGGATACGCAGTATTTT.

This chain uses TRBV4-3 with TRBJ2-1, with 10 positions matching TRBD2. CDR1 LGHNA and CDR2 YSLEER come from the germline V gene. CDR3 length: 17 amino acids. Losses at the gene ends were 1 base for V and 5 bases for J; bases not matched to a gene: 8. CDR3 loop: CASSQGPEGLANNEQFF. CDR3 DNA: TGCGCCAGCAGCCAAGGTCCGGAGGGACTAGCGAACAATGAGCAGTTCTTC.

The CDR3 bases are TGTGCCACCGGTAGAGGCGGGAGAGAGACCCAGTACTTC. Its protein is CATGRGGRETQYF. This chain links TRBV15 with TRBJ2-5, with 7 bases fitting TRBD2. This CDR3 region has 13 residues. Trimming at V came to 8 bases and at J to 4 bases, leaving 7 bases not matched to a gene. Per germline, CDR1 LNHNV and CDR2 YYDKDF (reference sequence).

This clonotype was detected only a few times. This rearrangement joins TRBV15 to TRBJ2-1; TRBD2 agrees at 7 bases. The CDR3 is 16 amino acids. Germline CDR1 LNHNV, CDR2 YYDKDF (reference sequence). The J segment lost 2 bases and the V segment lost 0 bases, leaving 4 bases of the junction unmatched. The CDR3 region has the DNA TGTGCCACCAGCAGAGATCGGCTAGCGGCCTACAATGAGCAGTTCTTC. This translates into CATSRDRLAAYNEQFF.

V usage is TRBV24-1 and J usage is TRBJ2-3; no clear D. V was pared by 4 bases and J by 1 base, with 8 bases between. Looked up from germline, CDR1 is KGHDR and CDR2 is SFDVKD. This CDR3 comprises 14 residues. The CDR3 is CATSEGFGTDTQYF. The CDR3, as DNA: TGTGCCACCAGTGAAGGTTTCGGCACAGATACGCAGTATTTT.

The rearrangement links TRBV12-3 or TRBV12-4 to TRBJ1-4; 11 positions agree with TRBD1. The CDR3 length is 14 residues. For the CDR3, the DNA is TGTGACGGACAGGGGGCGGAGATGCGAGAAAAACTGTTTTTT. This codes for CDGQGAEMREKLFF.

CDR3 region: CASSITSGGQFF. In DNA form, the CDR3 reads TGTGCCAGCAGTATCACTAGCGGGGGACAGTTCTTC. The rearrangement uses TRBV6-2 or TRBV6-3 and TRBJ2-1, with TRBD2 matching over 11 bases. V trimming: 5 bases; J trimming: 13 bases; junction bases outside the gene matches: 4. The CDR3 contains 12 residues. Germline CDR1 reads MNHEY; CDR2 reads SVGEGT.

The CDR3 protein is CASSLSLGAGAFF. In DNA, the CDR3 is TGTGCCAGCAGTTTATCCTTGGGGGCCGGGGCTTTCTTT. The chain joins TRBV27 to TRBJ1-1, with D tentatively TRBD1 (6 bases). Trimming pared 0 bases from V and 11 bases from J, leaving 13 bases between. This CDR3 spans 13 amino acids. Germline V gene lookup returns CDR1 MNHEY and CDR2 SMNVEV (reference sequence).